This paragraph reports one T cell receptor (beta chain). This sample is drawn from a study of blood T cell repertoires in COVID-19. Across the whole study: Some COVID-19 samples were acute and others convalescent; all came from the United States, Italy and Spain. T cells, B-cell-depleted T cells, or PBMCs supplied cDNA or gDNA.

Trimming removed 8 bases from V and 7 bases from J; junction bases left unmatched: 7. The CDR3 is 13 residues long. Germline CDR1 and CDR2: LNHDA and SQIVND (reference sequence). Profiled with immunoSEQ multiplex PCR; TCRdb holds only in-frame clones, not every one. The table lists approximately 500,000 clones, approximately 88% of them singletons. A Seattle source enrolled patients during active infection and followed them longitudinally. This clonotype originated in a woman in her forties or fifties with COVID-19, enrolled during active disease. The chain has TRBV19 and TRBJ2-7; TRBD1 matches 11 bases. Sequencing was performed on peripheral blood. The DNA of the CDR3 is TGTGCCAGTTCACTCGGGACAGGGGGAGAGCAGTACTTC. Encoded protein: CASSLGTGGEQYF.